This T cell receptor (beta chain) appears in the sequencing data of a study of cytomegalovirus exposure and HLA in healthy donors (dated by TCRdb to the late 2010s). In terms of the full investigation: According to an earlier analysis of a few hundred of the donors, 150 million to 200 million T cells yielded 117 million unique TCR beta sequences and 276 Gb of sequence data. To predict cytomegalovirus infection status, the study brought together high-throughput TCR immunosequencing, statistical association of individual TCRs with disease status, and machine learning. Class I and class II HLA loci were covered by the typing at four-digit resolution. About 5 DR-DQ haplotypes were handled as single units for association and clustering, since linkage in the cohort was strong. The later analysis used no new phenotypic data to find candidate immune exposures, relying instead on TCR beta sequences and their occurrence across donors. A later analysis re-examined previously published TCR beta repertoires from several hundred donors and added high-resolution HLA genotyping to investigate patterns of TCR occurrence. Among some 410 genotyped donors of the cohort, an average of roughly 230,000 unique TCR beta nucleotide sequences was sequenced per donor, of which 15% to 20% were non-productive. Alongside the repertoire data, information on donor age, sex, ethnicity and CMV serostatus was compiled. The genetic ancestry cluster associated with self-reported Caucasian donors included around 76% of the approximately 400 genotyped donors. An early release that covered around 590 HLA-typed donors contained around 300 gigabases of sequencing data and tens of millions of unique TCR sequences. The T cell repertoires of some 700 subjects were profiled by immunosequencing and related to cytomegalovirus serostatus. In a later genetic analysis, genome-wide SNP genotypes for about 60% of the 666 donors were used, and that subset was treated as a discovery cohort. The aim of the study was to test whether cataloging public T cell receptors could identify signatures of past pathogen exposure. Besides the first cohort of hundreds of subjects, a separate validation cohort made up of roughly 130 different subjects was used. An earlier analysis of some 500 of the donors applied high-throughput TCR beta sequencing to assess whether each TCR beta V gene segment acted as functional or pseudogenic. All discovery cohort repertoires had been generated on a single sequencing platform. The number of donors typed differed by locus, with roughly 620-630 for A, B, C, DRB1 and DQB1, 522 for DQA1, 600 to 610 for DPA1, and around 450 for DPB1.

The cohort consisted of some 730 healthy bone marrow donors. At the time of sampling, all cohort members were nominally healthy, though unrecorded immune exposures were likely present. The donor tested CMV seronegative, placing the donor among the approximately 400 seronegative members of the cohort. Every donor gave a peripheral blood sample, and the peripheral blood mononuclear cells from that sample were used for TCR beta sequencing. The Qiagen DNeasy Blood Extraction Kit was used to extract genomic DNA from the blood cell samples. Trimmed from V: 2 bases; trimmed from J: 5 bases; junction bases lacking a gene match: 8. CDR1 and CDR2 (MNHNS, SASEGT) derive from the germline V gene. From the cysteine through the phenylalanine, the CDR3 covers 15 amino acids. Only the CDR3 region is kept as DNA, spanning 45 bases read in frame from base 1. Here is what the overall study found, with its caveats: Broadly in line with IMGT annotations, most TCR beta V segments showed up in productive rearrangements about 87% or about 30% of the time in an earlier analysis of around 600 of the donors. According to a later analysis, parvovirus B19, influenza, CMV and Epstein-Barr virus appeared linked to several top co-occurrence clusters. The sequencing pipeline was judged likely to have produced a cluster of highly shared sequence variants as a technical artifact. Roughly uniform sequencing depth across donors was assumed in presence/absence analyses, although this assumption may not hold. Compared with equally common non-associated chains, HLA-associated TCR beta chains in a later analysis were more clonally expanded and had lower generation probabilities. CMV serostatus was the only immune exposure information available for the cohort. While some public TCRs were present in many individuals, most TCR sequences turned up only very rarely across donors. A few of the identified cytomegalovirus-associated TCR beta chains were confirmed in vitro to be specific for cytomegalovirus antigens. Linkage disequilibrium might explain the correlated functional status among segregating V segments, but an unknown experimental factor could not be ruled out. Because some donors lacked HLA typing at each locus, the association tests relied only on the typed subset. The study gave a list of about 160 TCR beta chains associated with cytomegalovirus. At a false discovery rate of 0.05, a later analysis linked 16,000 or so TCR beta sequences to specific HLA alleles. A later genetic analysis associated a missense DCLRE1C variant with V-gene and J-gene trimming of TCR beta chains, and an independent cohort replicated the association. In a later genetic analysis, fewer N-insertions in productive TCRs were reported among donors in an Asian-associated ancestry cluster than the roughly 640-donor mean. Cytomegalovirus status was reported to be diagnosed by the classifier with high specificity and sensitivity in both the original and validation cohorts. Some IMGT-functional V segments, including TRBV6-2 and TRBV6-3, could not be told apart with the 87-base-pair reads, so those segments were excluded. A further reported finding was that TCR beta sequences accurately predicted the HLA-A and HLA-B alleles for most subjects in the first cohort. In a later analysis, TCR association rates were found to vary across HLA loci, with the most associated TCRs seen for DRB1 alleles and the fewest for HLA-C alleles. Because counts were too low, about 18 rarely observed V segments, including chromosome 9 orphons, were excluded from the earlier analysis of several hundred of the donors. The authors suggested that the approach could potentially be generalized to other disease states and immunological phenotypes. In this cohort, only TCR beta chains were sequenced, and detectable features were limited by the absence of alpha or paired-chain data. Most CMV-associated TCR beta chains appeared to be HLA-restricted in a later analysis, and the HLA associations seemed to be driven largely by CMV exposure. Assigning TCR associations to individual alleles was difficult when HLA alleles, especially DR and DQ, strongly co-occurred.

Only one count was recorded for this clone. Its antigen remains undetermined. The input lacks base qualities; no much larger clone sits a single base away. Library preparation employed the immunoSEQ multiplex PCR assay. For the multiplex PCR, a mixture combining 60 forward primers for TCR Vbeta segments and 13 reverse primers for TCR Jbeta segments was used. The CDR3 region of rearranged TCR beta genes was amplified from genomic DNA with a multiplex PCR assay. The Illumina HiSeq System was used to sequence the amplified TCR beta libraries as 87-base-pair reads. The original pipeline was this. A later analysis tallied around 80 million unique TCR beta chains across the 700 or so repertoires, and approximately 11 million of those chains were shared by two or more donors. Raw reads were error-corrected and collapsed into unique sequences by a nearest-neighbor algorithm in which closely related sequences were merged to remove PCR and sequencing errors. To assign V, D and J gene segments, CDR3 sequences were aligned to IMGT reference sequences. Each retained sequence needed at least a six-nucleotide match to both a V gene segment and a J gene segment. A rearrangement counted as productive if the CDR3 had no stop codons and remained in frame with V and J, and every other rearrangement counted as non-productive. CDR3 was defined according to IMGT convention as the region running from the second conserved V-encoded cysteine to the conserved J-encoded phenylalanine. In an earlier analysis of approximately 500 of the donors, sequences lacking an unambiguous match to a single V gene segment were excluded. An earlier analysis of about 600 of the donors called V segments functional above 56.7% productive rearrangements and segregating when the between-donor standard deviation exceeded 5%. A statistical classification framework was developed to diagnose cytomegalovirus status using the catalog of TCR beta chain sequences. A later analysis assigned V and J genes by comparing TCR nucleotide sequences with IMGT/GENE-DB human TR gene sequences. The TCRdist pipeline was used in a later analysis to assign CDR3 sequences and most-parsimonious VDJ recombination scenarios. In a later analysis, every TCR beta chain was defined by the combination of its CDR3 amino acid sequence and its V-gene family, and reads without a unique V-gene family were dropped. In a later analysis, around 650 highly shared, low-generation-probability nucleotide sequences were removed to address suspected cross-contamination and a sequencing artifact. In a later analysis, a clonal expansion index was calculated for each public chain from normalized within-repertoire ranks of inferred template counts. Generation probabilities in a later analysis came from a VDJ recombination model fitted to out-of-frame rearrangements, and those results were checked against IGoR. In a later analysis, TCR-TCR, TCR-HLA and TCR-CMV co-occurrence was scored with hypergeometric tests, and a repertoire-size bias correction was applied to TCR pairs. To estimate false discovery rates, a later analysis permuted the HLA or CMV assignments 20 times. A later analysis grouped co-occurring TCRs with DBSCAN, adding TCRdist sequence similarity when clustering within HLA-allele-positive subsets. For co-occurrence clustering, repertoires with fewer than 30,000 or more than 120,000 public chains were excluded, along with roughly 5 repertoires with anomalous nucleotide sharing. TCRdb retrieved this table from immuneACCESS and kept in-frame rearrangements only. Not all clones are present; in checked studies, unresolved V genes account for under half, and no reason is known for the remainder. Clone size and V and J calls were adopted from that table, with D and trimming inferred from the DNA. This sample is represented by 200,000 or so clones; approximately 88% of them were singletons. Jointly, the top ten make up 0.2% to 0.3% of the sample.

In this chain, TRBV6-1 is recombined with TRBJ2-7; TRBD2 fits 8 bases in the junction. Sequenced sample: PBMCs. This clonotype was sampled from a boy between 10 and 17 years old in good health and CMV-seronegative. The DNA sequence is given as TGTGCCAGCAGTGAAAGCGGGGGCGCTTTCGACGAGCAGTACTTC. It specifies CASSESGGAFDEQYF.